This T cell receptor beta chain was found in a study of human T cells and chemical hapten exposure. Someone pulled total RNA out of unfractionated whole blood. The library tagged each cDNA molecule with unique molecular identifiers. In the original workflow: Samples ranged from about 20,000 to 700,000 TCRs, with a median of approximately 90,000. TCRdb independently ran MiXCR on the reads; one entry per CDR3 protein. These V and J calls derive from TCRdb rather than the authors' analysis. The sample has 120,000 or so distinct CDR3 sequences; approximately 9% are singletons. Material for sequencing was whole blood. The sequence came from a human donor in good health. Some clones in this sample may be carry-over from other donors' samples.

The CDR3 nucleotides are TGCAGTGCTAGCCCGACTAGCCGTAACTACGAGCAGTACTTC. Encoded protein: CSASPTSRNYEQYF. The genes are TRBV20-1 and TRBJ2-7, with 7 bases matching TRBD2. The germline V gene has CDR1 DFQATT and CDR2 SNEGSKA (reference sequence). V was pared by 3 bases and J by 3 bases, with 8 bases of the junction left unmatched. There are 14 residues in the CDR3.